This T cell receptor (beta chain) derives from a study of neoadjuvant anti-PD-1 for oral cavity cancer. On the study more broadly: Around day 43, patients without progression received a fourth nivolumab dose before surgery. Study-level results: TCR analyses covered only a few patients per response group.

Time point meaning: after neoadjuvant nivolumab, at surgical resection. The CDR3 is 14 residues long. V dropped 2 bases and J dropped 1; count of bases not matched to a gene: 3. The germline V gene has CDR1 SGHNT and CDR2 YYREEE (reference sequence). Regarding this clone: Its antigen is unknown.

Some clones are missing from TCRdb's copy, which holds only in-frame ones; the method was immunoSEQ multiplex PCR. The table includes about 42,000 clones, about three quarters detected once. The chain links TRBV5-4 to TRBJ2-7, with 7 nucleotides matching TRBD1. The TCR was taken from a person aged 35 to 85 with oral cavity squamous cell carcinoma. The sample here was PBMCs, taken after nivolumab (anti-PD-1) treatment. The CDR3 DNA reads TGTGCCAGCAGCTTTGGGGACAGATCCTACGAGCAGTACTTC. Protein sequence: CASSFGDRSYEQYF.